The 10 T cell receptor beta chains below come from one sample, sequenced in a study of blood T cell repertoires in COVID-19. This table comes from immunoSEQ multiplex PCR, and its TCRdb copy is limited to in-frame clones, with some not included. The top ten clones hold under 3% of a sample with about 230,000 clones, less than 85% of them seen once. The sequencing sample was made of peripheral blood. These receptors were obtained from a woman between 65 and 79 years old with active or convalescent COVID-19.

V and J are TRBV18 and TRBJ2-2; TRBD1 matches at 7 bases. This CDR3 comprises 18 residues. Germline values: CDR1 KGHSH, CDR2 LQKENI. Trimming removed 2 bases from V and 4 bases from J; junction bases left unmatched: 13. The CDR3 DNA reads as TGTGCCAGCTCACCATGGGCTCCGGGGACAGACAGCACCGGGGAGCTGTTTTTT. It translates to CASSPWAPGTDSTGELFF.

The chain uses TRBV6-6 and TRBJ1-2; D remains ambiguous. Germline lookup yields CDR1 MNHNY and CDR2 SVGAGI (reference sequence). The CDR3 consists of 13 residues. V was trimmed by 5 bases and J by 4 bases, leaving 11 bases between them. The CDR3 DNA reads as TGTGCCAGCAGTAGCGGAATTCCCTATGGCTACACCTTC. Protein sequence: CASSSGIPYGYTF.

V and J are TRBV28 and TRBJ2-2; 8 bases align to TRBD2. Germline values: CDR1 MDHEN, CDR2 SYDVKM. Trimming removed 4 bases from V and 5 bases from J; junction bases left unmatched: 6. The CDR3 runs 15 residues. CDR3 region: CASSSVAGRTGELFF. Here the CDR3 DNA reads TGTGCCAGCAGTTCGGTAGCGGGACGGACCGGGGAGCTGTTTTTT.

The chain carries TRBV10-3 and TRBJ2-3, with D possibly matching TRBD2 (5 bases). Germline V gene sequence: CDR1 ENHRY, CDR2 SYGVKD. The CDR3 runs to 14 residues. The V and J ends lost 6 bases and 2 bases respectively, with 12 bases between them. CDR3 residues: CAIRGLQLTDTQYF. DNA for the CDR3: TGTGCCATCAGAGGACTGCAGCTCACAGATACGCAGTATTTT.

The CDR3 sequence is CASGAWGLDSPLHF. In DNA, the CDR3 is TGTGCCAGCGGGGCATGGGGGCTTGATTCACCCCTCCACTTT. The chain joins TRBV2 to TRBJ1-6; the D gene is possibly TRBD1 (6 bases). This CDR3 region has 14 residues. The V gene's germline CDR1 is SNHLY and CDR2 FYNNEI. With 8 bases removed from V and 8 bases from J, the gap between germline ends came to 16 bases.

V is TRBV29-1 and J is TRBJ1-2; weak D call: TRBD1 (6 bases). Trimming cost V 5 bases and J 10 bases, with 17 bases left between them. The CDR3 totals 12 residues. Germline V gives CDR1 SQVTM, CDR2 ANQGSEA. CDR3 in DNA: TGCAGCGTTCCCAGGGGCTCCACTTTCTACACCTTC. This codes for CSVPRGSTFYTF.

The J gene is TRBJ2-2, the V gene TRBV7-9; the match to TRBD1 covers 7 bases. The germline gives CDR1 SEHNR, CDR2 FQNEAQ (reference sequence). J gave up 0 bases and V 6 bases, and 7 bases lay outside the gene matches. The CDR3 has 16 amino acids. The CDR3 is CASRRRQGANTGELFF. The CDR3 DNA sequence: TGTGCCAGCAGGCGAAGACAGGGCGCGAACACCGGGGAGCTGTTTTTT.

This clone was counted only a few times. This chain connects TRBV5-4 to TRBJ2-7, with 10 nucleotides matching TRBD1. Germline CDR1 and CDR2: SGHNT and YYREEE (reference sequence). The CDR3 sequence is 14 residues long. The V gene end was trimmed by 4 bases and the J gene end by 6 bases; junction bases not matched to a gene: 7. CDR3: CASSRDRGRGEQYF. CDR3 coding DNA: TGTGCCAGCAGCCGTGACAGGGGGCGCGGCGAGCAGTACTTC.

Turning to this clone: Other DNA sequences from this sample encode an identical CDR3 as well. The V gene is TRBV12-3 or TRBV12-4, the J gene TRBJ1-1; D perhaps matches TRBD1 (6 bases). CDR3 length equals 13 residues. The V gene lost 1 base and the J gene lost 4 bases, with 7 bases spanning the gap. CDR3 loop: CASSLGRGTEAFF. CDR3 nucleotides: TGTGCCAGCAGTTTAGGCAGGGGCACTGAAGCTTTCTTT.

CDR3 sequence reads: CASSPGLRGYTF. The CDR3 nucleotides read TGTGCCAGCAGTCCGGGACTTCGTGGCTACACCTTC. This sequence joins TRBV6-6 and TRBJ1-2; a weak D match, TRBD1 (5 bases). Trimming pared 5 bases from V and 7 bases from J, leaving 11 bases between. The germline V gene encodes CDR1 MNHNY and CDR2 SVGAGI (reference sequence). This CDR3 has 12 residues.